What follows describes a single T cell receptor (beta chain). The table came from immunoSEQ multiplex PCR; TCRdb's copy has only in-frame clones and leaves some out. The data contain tens of thousands of clones, 89% of them singletons. This record belongs to a study of T cell changes during pregnancy in multiple sclerosis. After removal of 2 bases from V and 9 bases from J, the junction contained 7 bases not matched to a gene. Germline-derived CDR1 and CDR2 are SGHRS and YFSETQ. CDR3 size: 15 residues. The source is a female donor with multiple sclerosis, enrolled in a pregnancy study. Sample: CD8+ T cells from peripheral blood mononuclear cells, taken in the second trimester of pregnancy. This chain links TRBV5-1 with TRBJ2-1, with 11 positions matching TRBD1. DNA for the CDR3: TGCGCCAGCAGCTTACCGGGACAGGGGGGTATTGAGCAGTTCTTC. Residues: CASSLPGQGGIEQFF.